This T cell receptor (beta chain) was recovered during a study of response to subunit inactivated influenza vaccine. TCRdb called the RT-PCR reads again in MiXCR, with one record for every CDR3 protein. This table holds roughly 650,000 distinct CDR3 sequences, around 13% found once. Study-wide results and caveats: Few additional T cells are recruited per seasonal influenza vaccination, authors suggested.

The sample holds a few counts of this clonotype. The antigen is undetermined. The sequencing here drew on PBMCs from blood, taken roughly 15 days before vaccination. This receptor was obtained from a man in his fifties who received an inactivated influenza vaccine.

CDR3 coding DNA: TGTGCCAGCAGCCAAGATCTCGACATCGAGCAGTACTTC. This translates into CASSQDLDIEQYF. The genes are TRBV14 and TRBJ2-7; unclear D gene. Germline lookup yields CDR1 SGHDN and CDR2 FVKESK. This CDR3 comprises 13 residues. V lost 0 bases to trimming and J lost 6 bases, with 9 bases between them. Full variable domain (rest looked up from reference TRBV14 and TRBJ2-7): EAGVTQFPSHSVIEKGQTVTLRCDPISGHDNLYWYRRVMGKEIKFLLHFVKESKQDESGMPNNRFLAERTGGTYSTLKVQPAELEDSGVYFCASSQDLDIEQYFGPGTRLTVT.